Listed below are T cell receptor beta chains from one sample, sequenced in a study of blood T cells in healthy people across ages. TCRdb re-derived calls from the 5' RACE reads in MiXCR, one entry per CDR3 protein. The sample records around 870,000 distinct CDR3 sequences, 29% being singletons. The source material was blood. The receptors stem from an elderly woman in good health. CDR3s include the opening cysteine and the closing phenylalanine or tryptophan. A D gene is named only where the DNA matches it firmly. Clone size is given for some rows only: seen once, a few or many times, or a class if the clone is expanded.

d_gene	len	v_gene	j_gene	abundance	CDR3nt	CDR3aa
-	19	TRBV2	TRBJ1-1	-	TGTGCCAGCAGTCTTAGACCTGGAGACAGGACTCCACCGAACACTGAAGCTTTCTTT	CASSLRPGDRTPPNTEAFF
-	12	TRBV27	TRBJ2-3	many	TGTGCCAGCAGCCGACAGGCAGATACGCAGTATTTT	CASSRQADTQYF
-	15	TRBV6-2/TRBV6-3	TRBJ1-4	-	TGTGCCAGCAGAGACTACGGGACAACTAATGAAGAACTGTTTTTT	CASRDYGTTNEELFF
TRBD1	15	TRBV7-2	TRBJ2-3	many	TGTGCCAGCAGCTCCCCGGACAGGGTGCCAGATACGCAGTATTTT	CASSSPDRVPDTQYF
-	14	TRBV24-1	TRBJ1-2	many	TGTGCCACCAGTGATACCGGGGACATGCGGGGCTACACCTTC	CATSDTGDMRGYTF
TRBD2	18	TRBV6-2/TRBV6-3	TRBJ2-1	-	TGTGCCAGCACCTTGAGCGGGAGGGCCTCTGGGGCCTACAATGAGCAGTTCTTC	CASTLSGRASGAYNEQFF
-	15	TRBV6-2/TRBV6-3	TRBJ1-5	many	TGTGCCAGCAGTTACTTTCCAACCAGCAATCAGCCCCAGCATTTT	CASSYFPTSNQPQHF
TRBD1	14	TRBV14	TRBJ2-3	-	TGTGCCAGCAGCGGGACAGGGTATCCAGATACGCAGTATTTT	CASSGTGYPDTQYF
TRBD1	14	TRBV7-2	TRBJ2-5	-	TGTGCCAGCAGCTTCGGGACAGCCCGTCAGGAGCAGTACTTC	CASSFGTARQEQYF
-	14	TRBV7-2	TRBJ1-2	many	TGTGCCAGCAGCTTAAACGGGATTAACTATGGCTACACCTTC	CASSLNGINYGYTF
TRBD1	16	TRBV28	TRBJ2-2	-	TGTGCCAGCAGTTCGAAGGGACAGGGGGCTAAGTGGGAGCGGTTTTTT	CASSSKGQGAKWERFF
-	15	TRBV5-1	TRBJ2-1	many	TGCGCCAGCAGCTTGGACGGGGATCGAGGCAATGAGCAGTTCTTC	CASSLDGDRGNEQFF
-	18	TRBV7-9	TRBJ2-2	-	TGTGCCAGCAGCTTTTGGTACGGCGGGATCATGAACACCGGGGAGCTGTTTTTT	CASSFWYGGIMNTGELFF
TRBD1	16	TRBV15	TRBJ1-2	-	TGTGCCACTTTGGGGGACAGGGGGGTTTTTGTCTATGGCTACACCTTC	CATLGDRGVFVYGYTF
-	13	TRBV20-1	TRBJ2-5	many	TGCAGTGCTAGAGATACCGGTCAAGAGACCCAGTACTTC	CSARDTGQETQYF
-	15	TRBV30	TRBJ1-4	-	TGTGCCCGGACTGGACCAACCGGGGTTAATGAAAAACTGTTTTTT	CARTGPTGVNEKLFF
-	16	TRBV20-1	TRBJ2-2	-	TGCAGTGCTAGAGATATAGGGGGAACCAACACCGGGGAGCTGTTTTTT	CSARDIGGTNTGELFF
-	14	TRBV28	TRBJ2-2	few	TGTGCCAGCAGCGCCCCAGGCGGCACCGGGGAGCTGTTTTTT	CASSAPGGTGELFF
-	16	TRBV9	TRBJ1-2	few	TGTGCCAGCAGCGCAGTGAACAGAGCCACTAACTATGGCTACACCTTC	CASSAVNRATNYGYTF
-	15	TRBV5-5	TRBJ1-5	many	TGTGCCAGCAGCTTGGCCGGGGGAGGGAGTCAGCCCCAGCATTTT	CASSLAGGGSQPQHF
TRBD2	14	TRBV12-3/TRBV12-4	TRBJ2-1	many	TGTGCCAGCAGCCCCGGGACTAGCTTGGATGAGCAGTTCTTC	CASSPGTSLDEQFF
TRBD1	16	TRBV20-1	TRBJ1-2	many	TGCAGTGCTAGACCCGACAGGGGGCTACTTCTCTTCGGCTACACCTTC	CSARPDRGLLLFGYTF
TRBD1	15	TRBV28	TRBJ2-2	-	TGTGCCAGCATCCCAGACAGGGTCGGCACCGGGGAGCTGTTTTTT	CASIPDRVGTGELFF
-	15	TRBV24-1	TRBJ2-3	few	TGTGCCACCAGTGTCGGAGGCCCTGTGATGGATACGCAGTATTTT	CATSVGGPVMDTQYF
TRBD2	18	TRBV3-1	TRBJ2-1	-	TGTGCCAGCAGCTACGGGCTCCGTAGCGGGGGGGCCGGCGATGAGCAGTTCTTC	CASSYGLRSGGAGDEQFF
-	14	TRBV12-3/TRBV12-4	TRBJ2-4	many	TGTGCCAGCAGTTTAGGGGAGGCCAAAAACATTCAGTACTTC	CASSLGEAKNIQYF
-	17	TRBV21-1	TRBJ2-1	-	TGTGCCAGCAGCATCTGGGGGGACATGAGCTCCTACAATGAGCAGTTCTTC	CASSIWGDMSSYNEQFF
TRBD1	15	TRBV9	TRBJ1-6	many	TGTGCCAGCAGCGGGGGGACAGGGGATAATTCACCCCTCCACTTT	CASSGGTGDNSPLHF
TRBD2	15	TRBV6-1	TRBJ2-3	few	TGTGCCAGCAGTGAACTAGCGGGGGTCACAGATACGCAGTATTTT	CASSELAGVTDTQYF
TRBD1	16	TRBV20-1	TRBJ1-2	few	TGCAGTGCCCTGGACAGGGGGCTTTTAATGGGCTATGGCTACACCTTC	CSALDRGLLMGYGYTF
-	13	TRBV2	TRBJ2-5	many	TGTGCCAGCAGTGAAGCCCCCATGGGGACCCAGTACTTC	CASSEAPMGTQYF
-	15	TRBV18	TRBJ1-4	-	TGTGCCAGCTCACCACCGGGACACCTTAATGAAAAACTGTTTTTT	CASSPPGHLNEKLFF
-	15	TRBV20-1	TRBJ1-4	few	TGCAGTGCTAGAGATCAGGGATCGGCTAATGAAAAACTGTTTTTT	CSARDQGSANEKLFF
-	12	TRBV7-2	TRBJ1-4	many	TGTGCCAGCAGCTCCCGTAATGAAAAACTGTTTTTT	CASSSRNEKLFF
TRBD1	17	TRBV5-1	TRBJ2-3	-	TGCGCCAGCAGCTTGGCCCCGGCGGGACAGGGGTCAGATACGCAGTATTTT	CASSLAPAGQGSDTQYF
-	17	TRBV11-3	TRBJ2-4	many	TGTGCCAGCAGCTTGGCACGAGGGGCATCAGCCAAAAACATTCAGTACTTC	CASSLARGASAKNIQYF
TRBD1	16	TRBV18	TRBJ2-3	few	TGTGCCAGCTCACCTACAGGGGGCGCGAGCACAGATACGCAGTATTTT	CASSPTGGASTDTQYF
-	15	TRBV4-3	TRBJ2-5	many	TGCGCCAGCAGCCGCCCAGAGGAGACAAAAGGGACCCAGTACTTC	CASSRPEETKGTQYF
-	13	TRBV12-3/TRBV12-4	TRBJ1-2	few	TGTGCCAGCAGACCAACCGGGTCCTATGGCTACACCTTC	CASRPTGSYGYTF
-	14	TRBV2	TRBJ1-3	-	TGTGCCAGCAGTGAAATGCGGTGTGGAAACACCATATATTTT	CASSEMRCGNTIYF
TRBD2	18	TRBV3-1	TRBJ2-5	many	TGTGCCAGCAGCCAAGGAATCGGACTAGCGGGGGGAGCAGAGACCCAGTACTTC	CASSQGIGLAGGAETQYF
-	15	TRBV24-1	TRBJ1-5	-	TGTGCCACCCAAGAGGGGAAGTGGAGCAATCAGCCCCAGCATTTT	CATQEGKWSNQPQHF
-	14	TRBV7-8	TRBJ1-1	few	TGTGCCAGCAGCTTAGCGCTCCAGAACACTGAAGCTTTCTTT	CASSLALQNTEAFF
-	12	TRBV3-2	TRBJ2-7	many	TGTGCCAGTAGGACCGATTACTACGAGCAGTACTTC	CASRTDYYEQYF
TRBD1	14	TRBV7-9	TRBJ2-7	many	TGTGCCAGCAGCTTAGGCCCGACAGGGCACGAGCAGTACTTC	CASSLGPTGHEQYF
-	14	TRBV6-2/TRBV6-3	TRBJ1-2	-	TGTGCCAGCAGTTACTCCGATAGACCGGGAGGCTACACCTTC	CASSYSDRPGGYTF
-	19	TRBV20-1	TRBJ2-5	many	TGCAGTGCGCTAGTACCCCCCAGGGGGGGCGCCCCTAACAAAGAGACCCAGTACTTC	CSALVPPRGGAPNKETQYF
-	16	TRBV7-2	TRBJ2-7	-	TGTGCCAGCAGCCCAAATTGGGCAGCTGGAACCTACGAGCAGTACTTC	CASSPNWAAGTYEQYF
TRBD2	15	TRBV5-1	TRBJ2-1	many	TGCGCCAGCAGCCCATGGACTAGCAGGGGTAATGAGCAGTTCTTC	CASSPWTSRGNEQFF
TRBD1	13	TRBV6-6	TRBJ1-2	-	TGTGCCAGCAAAGGGACAGGGCTCTATGGCTACACCTTC	CASKGTGLYGYTF